The clone carrying this T cell receptor beta chain appeared a few times. Its antigen is not known. With 0 bases removed from V and 3 bases from J, the gap between germline ends came to 11 bases. The CDR3 has 15 amino acids. Germline CDR1 is SGHRS and CDR2 is YFSETQ. Since all of the isolated RNA was reverse transcribed, expressed TCRB transcripts were what got sequenced. TCRdb keeps only in-frame clones here, not all; method: immunoSEQ multiplex PCR. This sample carries 300,000 to 350,000 clones, about 14% of them seen once, and the ten largest clones take over 5.5%. This entry comes from a study of beta chain features in type 1 diabetes. Study in general: All samples combined gave about 100 million sorted cells for examination.

Study results and caveats: Moderately but significantly shorter TCRB CDR3s were found in Type 1 diabetes patients in all four CD4+ subsets.

The V call is TRBV5-1, the J call TRBJ2-3, with D possibly TRBD1 on 6 matching bases. The sample was central memory CD4+ T cells from blood. This TCR was sampled from a man aged 25-45 years in good health. The CDR3 protein is CASSLATGQTDTQYF. The CDR3 DNA is TGCGCCAGCAGCTTGGCCACAGGGCAGACAGATACGCAGTATTTT.